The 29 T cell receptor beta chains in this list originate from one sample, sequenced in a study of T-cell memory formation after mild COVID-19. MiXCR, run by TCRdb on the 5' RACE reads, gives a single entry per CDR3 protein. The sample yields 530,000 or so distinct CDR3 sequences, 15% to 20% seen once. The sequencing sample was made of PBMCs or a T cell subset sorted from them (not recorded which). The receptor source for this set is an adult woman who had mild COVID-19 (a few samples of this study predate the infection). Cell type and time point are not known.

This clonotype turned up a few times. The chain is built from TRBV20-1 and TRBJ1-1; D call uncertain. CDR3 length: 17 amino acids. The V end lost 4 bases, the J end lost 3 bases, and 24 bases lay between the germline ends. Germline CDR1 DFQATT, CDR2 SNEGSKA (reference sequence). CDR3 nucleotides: TGCAGTGCTAACGATCTCCGGGCCCCTAGGGAGTACACTGAAGCTTTCTTT. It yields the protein CSANDLRAPREYTEAFF.

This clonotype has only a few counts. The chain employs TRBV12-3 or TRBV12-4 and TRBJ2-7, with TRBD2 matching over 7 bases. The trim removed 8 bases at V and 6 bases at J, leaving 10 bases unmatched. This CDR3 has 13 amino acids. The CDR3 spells CASLPLGGFEQYF. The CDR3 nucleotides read TGTGCCAGCCTCCCCCTGGGGGGGTTCGAGCAGTACTTC.

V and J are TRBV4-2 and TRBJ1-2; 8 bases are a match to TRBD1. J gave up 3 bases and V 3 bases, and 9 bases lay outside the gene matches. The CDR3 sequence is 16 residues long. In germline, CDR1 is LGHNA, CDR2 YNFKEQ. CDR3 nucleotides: TGTGCCAGCAGCCACCCGACAGGGGCGAGAGACTATGGCTACACCTTC. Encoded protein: CASSHPTGARDYGYTF.

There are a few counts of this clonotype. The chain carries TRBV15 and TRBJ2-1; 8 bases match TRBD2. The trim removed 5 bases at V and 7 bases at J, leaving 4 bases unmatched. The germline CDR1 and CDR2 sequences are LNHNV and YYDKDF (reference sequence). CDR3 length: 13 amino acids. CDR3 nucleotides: TGTGCCACCAGCGGTAGCGGGGTTAATGAGCAGTTCTTC. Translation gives CATSGSGVNEQFF.

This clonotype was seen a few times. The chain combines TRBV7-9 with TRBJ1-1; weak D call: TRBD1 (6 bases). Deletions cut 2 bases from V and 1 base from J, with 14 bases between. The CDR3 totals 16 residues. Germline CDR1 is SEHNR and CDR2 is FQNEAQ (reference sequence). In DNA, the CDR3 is TGTGCCAGCAGCTTATCCTCGACAGGACCGAACACTGAAGCTTTCTTT. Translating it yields CASSLSSTGPNTEAFF.

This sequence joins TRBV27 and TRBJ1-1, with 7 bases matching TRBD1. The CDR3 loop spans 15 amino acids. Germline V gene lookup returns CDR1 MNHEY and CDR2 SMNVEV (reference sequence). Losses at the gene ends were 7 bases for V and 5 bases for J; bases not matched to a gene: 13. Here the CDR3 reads CASTLTYRGGTEAFF. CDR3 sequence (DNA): TGTGCCAGCACCTTAACCTACAGGGGAGGGACTGAAGCTTTCTTT.

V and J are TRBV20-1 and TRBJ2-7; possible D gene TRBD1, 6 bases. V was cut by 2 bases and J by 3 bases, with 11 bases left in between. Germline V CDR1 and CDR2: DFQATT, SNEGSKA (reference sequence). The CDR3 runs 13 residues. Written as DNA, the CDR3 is TGCAGTGCTAGATTGGGACACCACTACGAGCAGTACTTC. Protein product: CSARLGHHYEQYF.

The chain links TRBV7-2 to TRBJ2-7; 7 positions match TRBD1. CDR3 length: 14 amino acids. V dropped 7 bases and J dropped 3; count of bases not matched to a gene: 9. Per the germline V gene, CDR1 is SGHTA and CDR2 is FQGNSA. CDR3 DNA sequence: TGTGCCAGCAAGAAGGACAGGACATTCTACGAGCAGTACTTC. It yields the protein CASKKDRTFYEQYF.

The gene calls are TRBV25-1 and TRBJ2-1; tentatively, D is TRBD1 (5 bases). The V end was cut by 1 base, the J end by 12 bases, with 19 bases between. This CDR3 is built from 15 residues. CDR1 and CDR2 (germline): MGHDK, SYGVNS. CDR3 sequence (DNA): TGTGCCAGCAGTGAATTGCAAGGCTTAAAGGGGCGGCAGTTCTTC. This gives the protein CASSELQGLKGRQFF.

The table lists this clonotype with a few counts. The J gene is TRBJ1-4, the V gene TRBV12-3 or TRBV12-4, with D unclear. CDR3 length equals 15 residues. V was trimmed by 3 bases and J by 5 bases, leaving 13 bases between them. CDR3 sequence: CASSFWAAPNEKLFF. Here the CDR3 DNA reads TGTGCCAGCAGTTTCTGGGCGGCGCCGAATGAAAAACTGTTTTTT.

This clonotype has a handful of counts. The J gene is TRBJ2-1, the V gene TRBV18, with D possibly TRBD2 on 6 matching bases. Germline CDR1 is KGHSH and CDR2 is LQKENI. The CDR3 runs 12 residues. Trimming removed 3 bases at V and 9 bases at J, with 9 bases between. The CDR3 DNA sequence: TGTGCCAGCTCACCGACTAGTCGTGAGCAGTTCTTC. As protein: CASSPTSREQFF. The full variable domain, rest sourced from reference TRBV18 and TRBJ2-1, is NAGVMQNPRHLVRRRGQEARLRCSPMKGHSHVYWYRQLPEEGLKFMVYLQKENIIDESGMPKERFSAEFPKEGPSILRIQQVVRGDSAAYFCASSPTSREQFFGPGTRLTVL.

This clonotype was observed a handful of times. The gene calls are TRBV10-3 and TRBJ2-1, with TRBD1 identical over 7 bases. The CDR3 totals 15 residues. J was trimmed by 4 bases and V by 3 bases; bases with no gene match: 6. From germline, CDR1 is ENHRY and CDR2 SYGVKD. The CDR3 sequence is CAISEAGGGYNEQFF. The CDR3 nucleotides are TGTGCCATCAGTGAAGCAGGGGGTGGATACAATGAGCAGTTCTTC.

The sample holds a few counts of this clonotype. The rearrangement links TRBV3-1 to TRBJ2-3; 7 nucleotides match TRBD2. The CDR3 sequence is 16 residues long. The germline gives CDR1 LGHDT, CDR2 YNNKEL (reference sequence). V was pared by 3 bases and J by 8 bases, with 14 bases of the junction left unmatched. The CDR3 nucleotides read TGTGCCAGCAGCCACGACGGGAGGCCACGCATCGGTACGCAGTATTTT. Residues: CASSHDGRPRIGTQYF.

The CDR3 DNA reads TGCGCCAGCAGCTTGGCCGGCCAGGGGGCCATCGATGAGCAGTTCTTC. This translates into CASSLAGQGAIDEQFF. The chain couples TRBV5-1 to TRBJ2-1; 8 bases are shared with TRBD1. Germline V gene data show CDR1 as SGHRS and CDR2 as YFSETQ. The V and J ends lost 0 bases and 8 bases, in that order; junction bases with no gene match: 10. This CDR3 contains 16 residues.

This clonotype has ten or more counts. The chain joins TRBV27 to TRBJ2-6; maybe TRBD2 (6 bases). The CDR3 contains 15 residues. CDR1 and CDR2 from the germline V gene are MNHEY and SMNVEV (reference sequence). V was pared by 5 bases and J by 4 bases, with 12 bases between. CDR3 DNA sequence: TGTGCCAGCAGTGTCAGGGCGGGGGGGGCCAACGTCCTGACTTTC. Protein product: CASSVRAGGANVLTF.

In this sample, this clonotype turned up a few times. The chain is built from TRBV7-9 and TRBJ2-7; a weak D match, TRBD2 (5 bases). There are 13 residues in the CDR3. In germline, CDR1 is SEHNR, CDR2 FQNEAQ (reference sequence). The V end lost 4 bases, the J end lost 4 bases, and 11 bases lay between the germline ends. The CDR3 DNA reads TGTGCCAGCAGCTCCCCCCGGGATTACGAGCAGTACTTC. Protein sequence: CASSSPRDYEQYF.

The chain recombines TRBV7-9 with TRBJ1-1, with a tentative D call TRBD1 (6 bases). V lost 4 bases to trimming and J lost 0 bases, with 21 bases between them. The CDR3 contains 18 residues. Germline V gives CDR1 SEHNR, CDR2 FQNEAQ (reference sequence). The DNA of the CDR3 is TGTGCCAGCAGCTACCCCCCCCGGAGAGGGGGTATGAACACTGAAGCTTTCTTT. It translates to CASSYPPRRGGMNTEAFF.

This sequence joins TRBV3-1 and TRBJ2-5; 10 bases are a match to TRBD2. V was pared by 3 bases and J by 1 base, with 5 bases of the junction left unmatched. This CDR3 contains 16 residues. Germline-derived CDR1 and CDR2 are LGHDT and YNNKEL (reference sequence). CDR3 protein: CASSHRGLAAQETQYF. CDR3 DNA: TGTGCCAGCAGCCATCGAGGACTAGCGGCCCAAGAGACCCAGTACTTC.

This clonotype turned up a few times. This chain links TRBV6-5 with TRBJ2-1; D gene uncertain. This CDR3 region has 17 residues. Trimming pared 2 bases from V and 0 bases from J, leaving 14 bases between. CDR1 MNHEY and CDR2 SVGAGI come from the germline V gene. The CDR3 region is CASSYSFSRSSYNEQFF. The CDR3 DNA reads TGTGCCAGCAGTTACAGTTTTAGCAGAAGCTCCTACAATGAGCAGTTCTTC.

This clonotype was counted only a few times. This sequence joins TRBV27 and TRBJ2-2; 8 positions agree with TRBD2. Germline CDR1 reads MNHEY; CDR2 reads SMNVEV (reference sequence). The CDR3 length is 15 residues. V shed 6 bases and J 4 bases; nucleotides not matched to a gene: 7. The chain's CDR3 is CASRRSRGATGELFF. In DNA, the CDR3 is TGTGCCAGCAGAAGATCGCGGGGGGCCACCGGGGAGCTGTTTTTT.

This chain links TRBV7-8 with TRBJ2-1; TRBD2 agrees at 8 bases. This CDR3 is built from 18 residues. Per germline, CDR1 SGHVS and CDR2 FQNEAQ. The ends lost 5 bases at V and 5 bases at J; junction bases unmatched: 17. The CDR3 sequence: CASSPLLLTAGDNNEQFF. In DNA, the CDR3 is TGTGCCAGCAGCCCACTTCTCCTCACAGCGGGAGACAACAATGAGCAGTTCTTC.

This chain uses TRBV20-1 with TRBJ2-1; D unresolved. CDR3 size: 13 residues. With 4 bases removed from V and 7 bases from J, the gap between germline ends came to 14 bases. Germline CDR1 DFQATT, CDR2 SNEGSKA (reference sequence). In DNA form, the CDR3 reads TGCAGTGCTACTATCGCAGCCGGGAATGAGCAGTTCTTC. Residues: CSATIAAGNEQFF.

CDR3: CATSDGALGYNEQFF. Here the CDR3 DNA reads TGTGCCACCAGTGATGGGGCCCTGGGGTACAATGAGCAGTTCTTC. V and J are TRBV24-1 and TRBJ2-1; TRBD1 is a possible D gene (5 bases). This CDR3 is built from 15 residues. Trimming cost V 3 bases and J 4 bases, with 12 bases left between them. Per the germline V gene, CDR1 is KGHDR and CDR2 is SFDVKD.

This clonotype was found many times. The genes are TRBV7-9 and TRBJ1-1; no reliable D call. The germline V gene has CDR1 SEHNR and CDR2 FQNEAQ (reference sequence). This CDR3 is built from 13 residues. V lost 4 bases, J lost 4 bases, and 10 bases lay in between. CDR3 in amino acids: CASSSNLATEAFF. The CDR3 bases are TGTGCCAGCAGCTCCAACCTGGCCACTGAAGCTTTCTTT.

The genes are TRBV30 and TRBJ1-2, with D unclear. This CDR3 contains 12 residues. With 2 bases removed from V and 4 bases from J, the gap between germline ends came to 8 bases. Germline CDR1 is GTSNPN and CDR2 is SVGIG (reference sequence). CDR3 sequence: CAWSPQLYGYTF. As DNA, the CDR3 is TGTGCCTGGAGTCCACAGCTCTATGGCTACACCTTC.

CDR3 coding DNA: TGCAGTGCTAGGATGGTCGACAGGGGGCCAGCTAACTATGGCTACACCTTC. Translation gives CSARMVDRGPANYGYTF. J is TRBJ1-2 and V is TRBV20-1; TRBD1 agrees at 10 bases. This CDR3 is 17 amino acids long. CDR1 DFQATT and CDR2 SNEGSKA come from the germline V gene (reference sequence). Trimming at V came to 3 bases and at J to 0 bases, leaving 10 bases not matched to a gene.

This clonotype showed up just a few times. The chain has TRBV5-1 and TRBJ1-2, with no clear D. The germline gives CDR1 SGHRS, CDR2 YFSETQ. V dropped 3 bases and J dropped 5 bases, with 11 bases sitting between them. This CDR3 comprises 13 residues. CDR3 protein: CASSSPMEYGYTF. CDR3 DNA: TGCGCCAGCAGCTCGCCTATGGAATATGGCTACACCTTC.

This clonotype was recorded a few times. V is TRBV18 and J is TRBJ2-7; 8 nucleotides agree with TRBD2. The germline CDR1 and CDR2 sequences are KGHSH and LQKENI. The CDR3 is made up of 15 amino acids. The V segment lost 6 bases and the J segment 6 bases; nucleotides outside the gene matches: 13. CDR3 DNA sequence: TGTGCCAGCTCCCGGGAGGCGGGAGGACCCGGCGAGCAGTACTTC. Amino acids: CASSREAGGPGEQYF.

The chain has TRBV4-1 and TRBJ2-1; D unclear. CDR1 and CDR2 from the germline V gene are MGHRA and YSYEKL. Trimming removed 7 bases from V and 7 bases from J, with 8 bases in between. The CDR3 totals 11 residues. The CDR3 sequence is CASTAGNEQFF. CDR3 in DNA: TGCGCCAGCACCGCTGGAAATGAGCAGTTCTTC.